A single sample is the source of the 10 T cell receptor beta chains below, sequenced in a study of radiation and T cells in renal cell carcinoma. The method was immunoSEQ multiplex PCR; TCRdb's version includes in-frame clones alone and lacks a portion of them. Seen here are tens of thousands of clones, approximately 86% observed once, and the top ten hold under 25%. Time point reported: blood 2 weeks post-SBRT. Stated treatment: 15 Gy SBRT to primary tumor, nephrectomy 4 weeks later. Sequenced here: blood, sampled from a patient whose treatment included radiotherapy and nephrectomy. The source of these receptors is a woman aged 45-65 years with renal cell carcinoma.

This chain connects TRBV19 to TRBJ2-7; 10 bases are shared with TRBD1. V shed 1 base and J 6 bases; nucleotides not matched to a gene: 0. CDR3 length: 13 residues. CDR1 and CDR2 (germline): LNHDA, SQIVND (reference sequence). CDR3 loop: CASSIGQGAEQYF. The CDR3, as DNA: TGTGCCAGTAGTATAGGACAGGGGGCCGAGCAGTACTTC. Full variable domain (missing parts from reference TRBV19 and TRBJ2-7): DGGITQSPKYLFRKEGQNVTLSCEQNLNHDAMYWYRQDPGQGLRLIYYSQIVNDFQKGDIAEGYSVSREKKESFPLTVTSAQKNPTAFYLCASSIGQGAEQYFGPGTRLTVT.

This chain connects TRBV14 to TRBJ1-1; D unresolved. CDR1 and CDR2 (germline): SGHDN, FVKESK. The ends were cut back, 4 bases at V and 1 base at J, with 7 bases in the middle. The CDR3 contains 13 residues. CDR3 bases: TGTGCCAGCAGCCCAAGACAGAACACTGAAGCTTTCTTT. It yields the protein CASSPRQNTEAFF.

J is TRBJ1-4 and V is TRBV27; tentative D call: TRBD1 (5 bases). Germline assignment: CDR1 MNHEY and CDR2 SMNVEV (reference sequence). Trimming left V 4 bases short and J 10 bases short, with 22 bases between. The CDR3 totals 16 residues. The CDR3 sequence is CASSSRGTGVPRKLFF. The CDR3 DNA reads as TGTGCCAGCAGTTCCCGAGGCACGGGGGTTCCCCGAAAACTGTTTTTT.

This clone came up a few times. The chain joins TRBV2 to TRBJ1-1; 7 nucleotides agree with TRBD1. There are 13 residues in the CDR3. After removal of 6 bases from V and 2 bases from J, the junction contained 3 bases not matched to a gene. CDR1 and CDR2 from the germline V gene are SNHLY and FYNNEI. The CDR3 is CASRGQRNTEAFF. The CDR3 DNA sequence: TGTGCCAGCAGGGGACAGAGAAACACTGAAGCTTTCTTT.

CDR3: CAWGPQREKLFF. The CDR3 DNA reads TGTGCCTGGGGCCCCCAGAGGGAAAAACTGTTTTTT. This sequence joins TRBV30 and TRBJ1-4, with D uncertain. CDR3 length equals 12 residues. The germline V and J ends were trimmed by 5 bases and 8 bases, with 12 bases remaining between them. Germline-derived CDR1 and CDR2 are GTSNPN and SVGIG (reference sequence).

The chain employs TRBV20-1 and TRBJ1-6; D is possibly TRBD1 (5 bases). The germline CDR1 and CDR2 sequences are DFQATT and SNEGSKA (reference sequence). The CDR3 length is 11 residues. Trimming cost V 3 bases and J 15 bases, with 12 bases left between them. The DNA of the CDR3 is TGCAGTGCTAGGGGGGTCCGAGACCTCCACTTT. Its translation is CSARGVRDLHF.

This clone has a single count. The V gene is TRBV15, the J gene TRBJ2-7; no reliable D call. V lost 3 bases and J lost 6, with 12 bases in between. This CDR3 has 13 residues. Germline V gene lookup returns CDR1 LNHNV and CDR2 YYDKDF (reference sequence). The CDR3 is CATSSQDHREQYF. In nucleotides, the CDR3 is TGTGCCACCAGCAGCCAGGACCACCGCGAGCAGTACTTC. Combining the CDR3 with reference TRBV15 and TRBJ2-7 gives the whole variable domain DAMVIQNPRYQVTQFGKPVTLSCSQTLNHNVMYWYQQKSSQAPKLLFHYYDKDFNNEADTPDNFQSRRPNTSFCFLDIRSPGLGDTAMYLCATSSQDHREQYFGPGTRLTVT.

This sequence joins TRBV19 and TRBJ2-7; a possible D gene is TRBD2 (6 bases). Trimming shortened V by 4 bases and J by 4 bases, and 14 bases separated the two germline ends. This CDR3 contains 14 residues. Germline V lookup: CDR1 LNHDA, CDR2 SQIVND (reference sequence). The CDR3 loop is CASSNGGTGYEQYF. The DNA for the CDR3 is TGTGCCAGTAGTAATGGAGGGACGGGGTACGAGCAGTACTTC.

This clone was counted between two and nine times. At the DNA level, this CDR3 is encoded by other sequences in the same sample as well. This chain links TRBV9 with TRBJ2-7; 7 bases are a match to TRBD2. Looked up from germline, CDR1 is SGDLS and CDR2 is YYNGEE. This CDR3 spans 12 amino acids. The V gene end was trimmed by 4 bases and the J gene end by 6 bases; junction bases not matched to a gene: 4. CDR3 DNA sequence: TGTGCCAGCAGCCCAGGGAGGGCCGAGCAGTACTTC. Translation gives CASSPGRAEQYF.

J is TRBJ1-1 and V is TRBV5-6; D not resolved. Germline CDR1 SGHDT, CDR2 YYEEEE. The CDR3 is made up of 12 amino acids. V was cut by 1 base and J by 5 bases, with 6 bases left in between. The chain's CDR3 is CASSLIGTEAFF. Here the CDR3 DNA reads TGTGCCAGCAGCTTGATTGGGACTGAAGCTTTCTTT.